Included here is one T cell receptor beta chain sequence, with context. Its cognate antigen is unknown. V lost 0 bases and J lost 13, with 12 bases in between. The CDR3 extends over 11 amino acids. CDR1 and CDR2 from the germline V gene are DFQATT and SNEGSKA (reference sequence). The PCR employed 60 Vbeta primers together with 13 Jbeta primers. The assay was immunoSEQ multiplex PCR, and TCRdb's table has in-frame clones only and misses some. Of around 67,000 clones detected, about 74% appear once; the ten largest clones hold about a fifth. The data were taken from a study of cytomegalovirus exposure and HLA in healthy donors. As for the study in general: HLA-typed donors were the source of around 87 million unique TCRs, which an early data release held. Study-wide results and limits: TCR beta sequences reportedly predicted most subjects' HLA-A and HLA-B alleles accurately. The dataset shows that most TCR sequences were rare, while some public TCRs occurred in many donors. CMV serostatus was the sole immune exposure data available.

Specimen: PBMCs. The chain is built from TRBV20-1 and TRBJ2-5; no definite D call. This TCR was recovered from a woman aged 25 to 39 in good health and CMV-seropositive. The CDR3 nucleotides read TGCAGTGCTAGAGATCGACTTGAGTCGTACTTC. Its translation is CSARDRLESYF.